What follows is one T cell receptor (beta chain) and its context. Its target is unknown. The sample is drawn from a study of stem cell transplantation in POMP-related autoinflammatory disease. General study results and limits: Fewer unique TRB V-J gene pairings were identified in patients with PRAID. PRAID patients trended toward lower TRB diversity and higher clonality in all analyzed T-cell subsets.

PRAID featured prominent immunodeficiency. The table came from immunoSEQ multiplex PCR; TCRdb's copy has only in-frame clones and leaves some out. In the table there are tens of thousands of clones, roughly 93% of which are singletons. The material was CD4+ T cells from PBMCs, obtained after stem cell transplantation. The receptor was derived from a human patient with POMP-related autoinflammation and immune dysregulation (PRAID). The graft donor may have given rise to some T cells.

Here the CDR3 reads CASSVGVGYQETQYF. The CDR3, as DNA: TGTGCCAGCAGCGTAGGGGTAGGGTACCAAGAGACCCAGTACTTC. The chain combines TRBV9 with TRBJ2-5; D remains ambiguous. Germline CDR1 reads SGDLS; CDR2 reads YYNGEE. Between the trimmed V and J ends, which lost 0 bases and 0 bases, there was a span of 9 bases. The CDR3 consists of 15 residues.